This note documents a single T cell receptor beta chain sequence. The source of the sample is a study of blood T cell repertoires in COVID-19. On the study more broadly: Both acute and convalescent COVID-19 samples were obtained from the United States, Italy and Spain.

As processed by the authors: Estimated nucleated cell counts came from reference gene primer amplification. Sequenced by immunoSEQ multiplex PCR; TCRdb stores in-frame clones only, minus some. For V, J and clone size, that table is used; D and trimming come from the DNA. The table shows roughly 220,000 clones, with 80% to 85% occurring only once. The CDR3 has 13 residues. Trimming took 5 bases from V and 5 from J; bases not matched to a gene: 2. Germline assignment: CDR1 MNHEY and CDR2 SMNVEV (reference sequence). The chain links TRBV27 to TRBJ2-2; 7 positions match TRBD2. The sequencing input was peripheral blood. This receptor was obtained from a young woman who had recovered from COVID-19. In DNA form, the CDR3 reads TGTGCCAGCAGTAATAGCGGGACCGGGGAGCTGTTTTTT. This sequence encodes CASSNSGTGELFF.